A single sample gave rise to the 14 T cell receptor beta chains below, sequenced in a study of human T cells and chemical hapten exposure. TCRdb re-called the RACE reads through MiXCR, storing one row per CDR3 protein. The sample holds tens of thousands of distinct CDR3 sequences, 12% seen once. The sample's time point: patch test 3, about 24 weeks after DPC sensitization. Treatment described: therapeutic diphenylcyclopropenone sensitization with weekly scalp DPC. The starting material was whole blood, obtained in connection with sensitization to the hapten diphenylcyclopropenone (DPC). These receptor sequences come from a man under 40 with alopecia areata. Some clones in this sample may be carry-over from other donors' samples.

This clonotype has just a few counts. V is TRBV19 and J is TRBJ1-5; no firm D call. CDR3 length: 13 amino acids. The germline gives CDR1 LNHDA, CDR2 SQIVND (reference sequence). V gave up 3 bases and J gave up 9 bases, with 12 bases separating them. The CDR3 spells CASSIVEPGPQHF. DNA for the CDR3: TGTGCCAGTAGTATTGTGGAGCCTGGGCCCCAGCATTTT.

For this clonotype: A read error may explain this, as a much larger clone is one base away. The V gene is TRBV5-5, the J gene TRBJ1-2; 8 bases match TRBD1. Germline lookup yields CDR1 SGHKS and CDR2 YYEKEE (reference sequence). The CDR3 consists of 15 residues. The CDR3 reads CASSFEQGVDYDYTF. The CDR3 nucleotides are TGTGCCAGCAGCTTCGAACAGGGGGTAGACTATGACTACACCTTC.

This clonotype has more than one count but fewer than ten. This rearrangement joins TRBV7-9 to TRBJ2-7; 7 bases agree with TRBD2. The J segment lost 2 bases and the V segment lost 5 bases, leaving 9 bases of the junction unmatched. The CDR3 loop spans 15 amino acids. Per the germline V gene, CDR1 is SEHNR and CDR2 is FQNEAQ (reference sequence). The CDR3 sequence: CASSHPSGGTYEQYF. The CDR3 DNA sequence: TGTGCCAGCAGCCACCCGTCCGGGGGGACCTACGAGCAGTACTTC.

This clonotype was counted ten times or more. The CDR3 DNA is TGCGCCAGCAGCTTCGGAGGCTGGGGGAACACTGAAGCTTTCTTT. As protein: CASSFGGWGNTEAFF. The chain is built from TRBV5-1 and TRBJ1-1; D ambiguous. The CDR3 consists of 15 residues. The germline V gene has CDR1 SGHRS and CDR2 YFSETQ. Trimming shortened V by 2 bases and J by 1 base, and 12 bases separated the two germline ends. Drawing the rest from reference TRBV5-1 and TRBJ1-1, the complete variable domain is KAGVTQTPRYLIKTRGQQVTLSCSPISGHRSVSWYQQTPGQGLQFLFEYFSETQRNKGNFPGRFSGRQFSNSRSEMNVSTLELGDSALYLCASSFGGWGNTEAFFGQGTRLTVV.

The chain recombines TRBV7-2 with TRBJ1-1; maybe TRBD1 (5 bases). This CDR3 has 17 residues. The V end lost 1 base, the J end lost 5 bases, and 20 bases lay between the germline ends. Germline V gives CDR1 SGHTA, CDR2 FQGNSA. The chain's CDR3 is CASSLGVPGRLGTEAFF. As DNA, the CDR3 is TGTGCCAGCAGCTTAGGTGTACCAGGGAGGCTGGGAACTGAAGCTTTCTTT.

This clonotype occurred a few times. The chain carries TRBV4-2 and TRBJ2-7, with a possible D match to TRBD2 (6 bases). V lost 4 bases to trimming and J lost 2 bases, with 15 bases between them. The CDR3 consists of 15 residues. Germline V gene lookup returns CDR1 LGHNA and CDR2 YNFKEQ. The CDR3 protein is CASSPVGSGAYEQYF. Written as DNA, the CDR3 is TGTGCCAGCAGCCCTGTCGGTTCGGGGGCCTACGAGCAGTACTTC.

CDR3 sequence: CSARLSLGTGPKNIQYF. The CDR3 DNA sequence: TGCAGTGCTAGGTTATCTTTGGGTACGGGACCCAAAAACATTCAGTACTTC. The chain employs TRBV20-1 and TRBJ2-4; D possibly uses TRBD1 or TRBD2 (5 bases each). The V and J ends lost 3 bases and 2 bases respectively, with 20 bases between them. Looked up from germline, CDR1 is DFQATT and CDR2 is SNEGSKA (reference sequence). CDR3 length: 17 residues.

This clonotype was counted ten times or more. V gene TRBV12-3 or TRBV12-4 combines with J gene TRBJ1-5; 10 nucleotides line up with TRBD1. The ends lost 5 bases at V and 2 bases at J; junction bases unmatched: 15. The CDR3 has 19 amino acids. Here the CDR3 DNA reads TGTGCCAGCAGTCCCGCCGGGACAGGGGTAATCGGTGGCAATCAGCCCCAGCATTTT. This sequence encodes CASSPAGTGVIGGNQPQHF.

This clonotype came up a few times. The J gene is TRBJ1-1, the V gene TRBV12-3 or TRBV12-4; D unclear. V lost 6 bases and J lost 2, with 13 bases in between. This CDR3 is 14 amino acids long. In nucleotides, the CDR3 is TGTGCCAGCAGCCCGGTTCCGCTCAACACTGAAGCTTTCTTT. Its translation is CASSPVPLNTEAFF.

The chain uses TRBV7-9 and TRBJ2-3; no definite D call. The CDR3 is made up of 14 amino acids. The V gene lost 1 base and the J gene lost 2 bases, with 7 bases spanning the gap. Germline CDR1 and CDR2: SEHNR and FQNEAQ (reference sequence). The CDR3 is CASSLVLNTDTQYF. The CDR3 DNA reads TGTGCCAGCAGCTTAGTCCTCAACACAGATACGCAGTATTTT.

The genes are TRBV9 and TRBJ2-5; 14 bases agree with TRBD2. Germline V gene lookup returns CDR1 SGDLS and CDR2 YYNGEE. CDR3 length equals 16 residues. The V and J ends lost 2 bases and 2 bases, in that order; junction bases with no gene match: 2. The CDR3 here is CASSVGLAGGQETQYF. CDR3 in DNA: TGTGCCAGCAGCGTTGGACTAGCGGGGGGACAAGAGACCCAGTACTTC.

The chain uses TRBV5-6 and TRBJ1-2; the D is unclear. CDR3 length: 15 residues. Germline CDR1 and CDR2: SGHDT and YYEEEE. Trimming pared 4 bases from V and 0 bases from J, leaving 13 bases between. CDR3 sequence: CASSPTARPNYGYTF. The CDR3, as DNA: TGTGCCAGCAGCCCCACCGCGCGACCTAACTATGGCTACACCTTC. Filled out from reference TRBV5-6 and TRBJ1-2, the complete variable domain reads DAGVTQSPTHLIKTRGQQVTLRCSPKSGHDTVSWYQQALGQGPQFIFQYYEEEERQRGNFPDRFSGHQFPNYSSELNVNALLLGDSALYLCASSPTARPNYGYTFGSGTRLTVV.

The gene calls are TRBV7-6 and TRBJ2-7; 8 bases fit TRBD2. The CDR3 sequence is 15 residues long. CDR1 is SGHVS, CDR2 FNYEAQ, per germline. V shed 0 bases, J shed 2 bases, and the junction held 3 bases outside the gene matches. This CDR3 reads CASSLARGDTYEQYF. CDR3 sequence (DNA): TGTGCCAGCAGCTTAGCGCGGGGGGACACCTACGAGCAGTACTTC. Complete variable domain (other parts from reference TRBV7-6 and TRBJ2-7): GAGVSQSPRYKVTKRGQDVALRCDPISGHVSLYWYRQALGQGPEFLTYFNYEAQQDKSGLPNDRFSAERPEGSISTLTIQRTEQRDSAMYRCASSLARGDTYEQYFGPGTRLTVT.

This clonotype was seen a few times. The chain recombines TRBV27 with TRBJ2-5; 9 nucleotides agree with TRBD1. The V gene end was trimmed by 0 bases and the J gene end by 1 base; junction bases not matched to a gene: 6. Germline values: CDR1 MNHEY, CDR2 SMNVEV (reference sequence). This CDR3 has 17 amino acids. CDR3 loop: CASSLSGTGRTQETQYF. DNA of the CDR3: TGTGCCAGCAGTTTATCAGGGACAGGGAGAACCCAAGAGACCCAGTACTTC.